This T cell receptor beta chain stems from a study of blood T cells in healthy people across ages. Overall study results and limits: Unsorted PBMCs prevented conclusive naive versus antigen-experienced comparison. Estimated diversity that came from one million T cells was considered an underestimate. Higher diversity and more naive CD4+ cells were features of long-lived donors, compared to aged donors.

Trimming took off 3 bases at V and 0 bases at J, with 20 bases between the two ends. The CDR3 is 19 residues long. CDR1 MDHEN and CDR2 SYDVKM come from the germline V gene. This clonotype was recorded at least ten times. Its antigen remains unknown. A second PCR, run for roughly 7 to 12 cycles, used a sample-barcoded 5' primer plus a J-beta primer mix. TCRdb independently ran MiXCR on the 5' RACE reads; one entry per CDR3 protein. The table records around 1,000,000 distinct CDR3 sequences, about two fifths of them present only once. Each sample used at least 6 million PBMCs. This chain links TRBV28 with TRBJ1-4; D uncertain. Sequenced input: blood. This clonotype was obtained from a man between 18 and 35 years old in good health. The CDR3 loop is CASSFITFLSDATNEKLFF. The CDR3 DNA sequence: TGTGCCAGCAGTTTCATCACCTTTCTATCTGACGCAACTAATGAAAAACTGTTTTTT.